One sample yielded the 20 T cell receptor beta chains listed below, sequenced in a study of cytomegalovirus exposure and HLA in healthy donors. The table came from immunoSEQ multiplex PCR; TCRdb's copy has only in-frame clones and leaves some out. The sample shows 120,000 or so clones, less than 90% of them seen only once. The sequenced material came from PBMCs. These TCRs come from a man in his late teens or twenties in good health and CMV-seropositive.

This chain's CDR3 is CSVPRVEQRQAYGYTF. The CDR3 nucleotides are TGCAGCGTTCCGCGGGTGGAACAGCGCCAAGCTTATGGCTACACCTTC. The chain employs TRBV29-1 and TRBJ1-2; D is ambiguous. Looked up from germline, CDR1 is SQVTM and CDR2 is ANQGSEA. V was shortened by 5 bases and J by 5 bases, with 24 bases between the two germline ends. The CDR3 length is 16 residues.

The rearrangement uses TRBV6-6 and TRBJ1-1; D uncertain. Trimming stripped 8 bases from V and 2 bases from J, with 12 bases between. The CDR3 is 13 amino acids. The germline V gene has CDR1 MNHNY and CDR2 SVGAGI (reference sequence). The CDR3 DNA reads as TGTGCCAGCTTGGAGTTAAGTAACACTGAAGCTTTCTTT. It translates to CASLELSNTEAFF.

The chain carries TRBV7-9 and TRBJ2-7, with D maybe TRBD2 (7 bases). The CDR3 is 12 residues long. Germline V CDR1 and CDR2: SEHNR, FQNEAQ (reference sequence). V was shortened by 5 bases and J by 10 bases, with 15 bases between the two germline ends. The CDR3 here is CASSRYREGQYF. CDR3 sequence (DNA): TGTGCCAGCAGCCGATACAGGGAGGGACAGTACTTC.

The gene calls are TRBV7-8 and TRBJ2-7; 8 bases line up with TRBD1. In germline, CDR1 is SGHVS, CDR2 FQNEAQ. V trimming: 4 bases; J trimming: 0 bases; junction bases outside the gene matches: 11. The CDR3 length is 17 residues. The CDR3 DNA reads TGTGCCAGCAGCTCAATCCACAGGGGGTATGACTCCTACGAGCAGTACTTC. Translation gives CASSSIHRGYDSYEQYF.

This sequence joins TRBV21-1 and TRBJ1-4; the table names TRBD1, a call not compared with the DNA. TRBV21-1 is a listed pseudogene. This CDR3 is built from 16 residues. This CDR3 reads CASSKRYGQANEKLFF. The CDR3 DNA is TGTGCCAGCAGCAAAAGGTACGGACAGGCTAATGAAAAACTGTTTTTT.

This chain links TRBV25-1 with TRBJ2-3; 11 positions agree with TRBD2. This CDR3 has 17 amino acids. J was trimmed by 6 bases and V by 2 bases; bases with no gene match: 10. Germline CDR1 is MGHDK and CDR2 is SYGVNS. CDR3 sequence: CASSETTSGVSKDTQYF. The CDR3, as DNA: TGTGCCAGCAGTGAAACGACTAGCGGGGTGTCCAAGGATACGCAGTATTTT. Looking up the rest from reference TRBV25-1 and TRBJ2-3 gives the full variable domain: EADIYQTPRYLVIGTGKKITLECSQTMGHDKMYWYQQDPGMELHLIHYSYGVNSTEKGDLSSESTVSRIRTEHFPLTLESARPSHTSQYLCASSETTSGVSKDTQYFGPGTRLTVL.

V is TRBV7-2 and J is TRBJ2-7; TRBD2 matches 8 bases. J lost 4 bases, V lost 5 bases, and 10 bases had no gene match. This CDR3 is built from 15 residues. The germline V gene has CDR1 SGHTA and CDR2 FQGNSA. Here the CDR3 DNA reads TGTGCCAGCAGCCCCGGGGGGGCCGGTAGATACGAGCAGTACTTC. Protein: CASSPGGAGRYEQYF.

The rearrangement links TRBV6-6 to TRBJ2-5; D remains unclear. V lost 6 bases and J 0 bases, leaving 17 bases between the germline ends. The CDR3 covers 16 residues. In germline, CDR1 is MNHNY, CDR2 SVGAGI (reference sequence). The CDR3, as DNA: TGTGCCAGCAGCATCACCCTGAAGCGAAACCAAGAGACCCAGTACTTC. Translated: CASSITLKRNQETQYF.

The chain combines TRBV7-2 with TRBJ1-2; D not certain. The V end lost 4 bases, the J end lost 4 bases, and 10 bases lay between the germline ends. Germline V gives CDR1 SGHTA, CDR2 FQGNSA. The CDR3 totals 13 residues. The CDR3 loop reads CASSSGGGYGYTF. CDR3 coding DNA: TGTGCCAGCAGCTCCGGTGGTGGCTATGGCTACACCTTC.

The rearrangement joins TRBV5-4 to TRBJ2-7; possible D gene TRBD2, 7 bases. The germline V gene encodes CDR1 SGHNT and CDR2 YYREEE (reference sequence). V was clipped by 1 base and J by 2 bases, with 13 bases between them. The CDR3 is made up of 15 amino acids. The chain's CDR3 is CASSLHAGATYEQYF. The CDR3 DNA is TGTGCCAGCAGCTTGCATGCGGGGGCCACCTACGAGCAGTACTTC.

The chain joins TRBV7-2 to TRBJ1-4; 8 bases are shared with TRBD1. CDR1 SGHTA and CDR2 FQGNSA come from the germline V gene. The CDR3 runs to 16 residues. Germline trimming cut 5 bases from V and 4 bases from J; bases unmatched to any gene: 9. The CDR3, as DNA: TGTGCCAGCAGCGTGGGACAGGCCTTACTTAATGAAAAACTGTTTTTT. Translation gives CASSVGQALLNEKLFF.

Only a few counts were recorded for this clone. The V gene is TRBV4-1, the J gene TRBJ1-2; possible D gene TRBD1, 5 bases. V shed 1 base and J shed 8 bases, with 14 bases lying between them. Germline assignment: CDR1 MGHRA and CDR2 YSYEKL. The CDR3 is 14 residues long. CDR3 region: CASSQVSGTNGYTF. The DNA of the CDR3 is TGCGCCAGCAGCCAAGTGTCCGGGACTAACGGCTACACCTTC.

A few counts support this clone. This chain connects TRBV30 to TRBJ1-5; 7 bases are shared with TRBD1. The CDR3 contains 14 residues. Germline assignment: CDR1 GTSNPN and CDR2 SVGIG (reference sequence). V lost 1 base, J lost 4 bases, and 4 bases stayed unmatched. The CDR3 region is CAWSAGGQNQPQHF. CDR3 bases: TGTGCCTGGAGTGCCGGGGGACAGAATCAGCCCCAGCATTTT.

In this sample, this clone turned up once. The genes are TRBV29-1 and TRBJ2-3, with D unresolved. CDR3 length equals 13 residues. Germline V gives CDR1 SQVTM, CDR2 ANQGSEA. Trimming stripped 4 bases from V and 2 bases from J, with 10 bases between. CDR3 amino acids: CSVVPEPTDTQYF. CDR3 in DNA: TGCAGCGTTGTGCCAGAACCCACAGATACGCAGTATTTT.

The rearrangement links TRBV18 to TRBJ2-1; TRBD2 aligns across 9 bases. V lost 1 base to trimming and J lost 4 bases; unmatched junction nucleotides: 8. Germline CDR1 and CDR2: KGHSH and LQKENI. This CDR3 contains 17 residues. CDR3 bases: TGTGCCAGCTCACCACTAGAGCGAGCGGGGGGATACAATGAGCAGTTCTTC. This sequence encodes CASSPLERAGGYNEQFF.

In DNA form, the CDR3 reads TGTGCCAGCAGCTTGGACAGGACCTATGGCTACACCTTC. This translates into CASSLDRTYGYTF. The genes are TRBV5-4 and TRBJ1-2; D perhaps matches TRBD1 (5 bases). CDR1 is SGHNT, CDR2 YYREEE, per germline (reference sequence). Trimming took off 0 bases at V and 4 bases at J, with 7 bases between the two ends. The CDR3 has 13 amino acids.

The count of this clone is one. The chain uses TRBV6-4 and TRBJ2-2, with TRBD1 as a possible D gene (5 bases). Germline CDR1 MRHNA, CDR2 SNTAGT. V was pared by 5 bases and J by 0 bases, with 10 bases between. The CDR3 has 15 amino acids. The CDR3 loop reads CASSRAGPNTGELFF. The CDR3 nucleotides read TGTGCCAGCAGTCGTGCAGGGCCGAACACCGGGGAGCTGTTTTTT.

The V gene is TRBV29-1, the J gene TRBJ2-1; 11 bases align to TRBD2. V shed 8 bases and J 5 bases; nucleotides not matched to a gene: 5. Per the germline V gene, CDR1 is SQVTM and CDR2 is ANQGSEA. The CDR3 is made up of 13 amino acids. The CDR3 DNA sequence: TGCAGCACTCTAGCGGGGGGCCACAATGAGCAGTTCTTC. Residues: CSTLAGGHNEQFF.

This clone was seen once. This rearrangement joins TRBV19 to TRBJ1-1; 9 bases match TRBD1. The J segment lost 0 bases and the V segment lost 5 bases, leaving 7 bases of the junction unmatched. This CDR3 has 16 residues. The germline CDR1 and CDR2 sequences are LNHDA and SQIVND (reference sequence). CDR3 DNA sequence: TGTGCCAGTAGTTCACACAGGGGGCATGTGAACACTGAAGCTTTCTTT. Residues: CASSSHRGHVNTEAFF.

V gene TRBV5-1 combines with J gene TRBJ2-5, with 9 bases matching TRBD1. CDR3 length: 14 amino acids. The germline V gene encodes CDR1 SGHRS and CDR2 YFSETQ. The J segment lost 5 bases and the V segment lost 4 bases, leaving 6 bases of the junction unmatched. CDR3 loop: CASSRGQGKETQYF. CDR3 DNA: TGCGCCAGCAGCAGGGGACAGGGAAAGGAGACCCAGTACTTC.